The clone carrying this TCR beta chain was counted at least ten times. As yet, its antigen is unknown. The CDR3 end falls 3 residues outside the read, so it is completed with the germline J gene. These data belong to a study of T cell clonality in common variable immunodeficiency. Study-level results: Compared with controls, CVID subjects had fewer shared TCRbeta clones. Reportedly, TCR beta sequences from common variable immunodeficiency showed fewer deletions and N-nucleotide insertions. Links between repertoire features and CVID complications were heterogeneity-limited.

Profiled with immunoSEQ multiplex PCR; TCRdb holds only in-frame clones, not every one. The profile covers roughly 55,000 clones, none occurring a single time. CDR3 length: 14 amino acids. The germline V gene encodes CDR1 KGHSY and CDR2 FQNENV. Trimming took 2 bases from V and 9 from J, leaving 14 bases between them. Sequencing was performed on peripheral blood mononuclear cells. The gene calls are TRBV16 and TRBJ1-5; D is uncertain. This receptor was obtained from a person aged 18-70 years in good health. CDR3 DNA, as far as it was read: TGTGCCAGCAGCCAAGCTCTTTATAGCCGGCCC. It yields the protein CASSQALYSRP. The entire CDR3 is CASSQALYSRPQHF.